The 24 T cell receptor beta chains reported below all come from one sample, sequenced in a study of shared clonotypes between healthy human individuals. Method: immunoSEQ multiplex PCR; TCRdb's copy keeps in-frame clones and lacks some. The sample consists of 2 million or so clones, approximately 95% of them appearing once. Input material: naive CD4+ T cells sorted from blood. Subset noted: CD45RA+ positively selected. The source is a man aged 18 to 30 in good health.

The V call is TRBV7-9, the J call TRBJ1-2; D is uncertain. The length of the CDR3 is 13 residues. Between the trimmed V and J ends, which lost 5 bases and 8 bases, there was a span of 15 bases. Germline V gene data show CDR1 as SEHNR and CDR2 as FQNEAQ (reference sequence). The CDR3 region is CASSVRALLGYTF. CDR3 in DNA: TGTGCCAGCAGCGTGCGGGCCCTCTTGGGCTACACCTTC.

The CDR3, as DNA: TGTGCCAGCAGCTTTCGGATTCCTGGAAACACCATATATTTT. Residues: CASSFRIPGNTIYF. The chain employs TRBV5-8 and TRBJ1-3; the D is unclear. CDR3 length equals 14 residues. Germline values: CDR1 SGHTS, CDR2 YDEGEE. Trimming cost V 2 bases and J 2 bases, with 8 bases left between them.

This clone came up once. The J gene is TRBJ2-7, the V gene TRBV7-8, with TRBD1 identical over 11 bases. CDR3 length: 16 amino acids. The junction had 4 bases not matched to a gene; V was cut back by 2 bases and J by 1 base. Per germline, CDR1 SGHVS and CDR2 FQNEAQ. CDR3 sequence (DNA): TGTGCCAGCAGCTTATCGGGACAGGGGGGTTCCTACGAGCAGTACTTC. Its protein is CASSLSGQGGSYEQYF.

This clone was seen only once. DNA of the CDR3: TGTGCCATCAGTCCCGACAGGAGCGGTGGCTACACCTTC. Its protein product is CAISPDRSGGYTF. V gene TRBV10-3 combines with J gene TRBJ1-2, with TRBD1 as a possible D gene (6 bases). In germline, CDR1 is ENHRY, CDR2 SYGVKD. CDR3 length: 13 residues. V lost 5 bases and J lost 7, with 14 bases in between.

Concerning this clone itself: The same CDR3 can be traced to other DNA sequences in this sample. V gene TRBV4-3 combines with J gene TRBJ1-5, with D hard to call. Trimming removed 0 bases from V and 6 bases from J, with 6 bases in between. Germline assignment: CDR1 LGHNA and CDR2 YSLEER. The CDR3 has 13 amino acids. The CDR3 here is CASSQDRGQPQHF. In DNA form, the CDR3 reads TGCGCCAGCAGCCAAGACCGGGGTCAGCCCCAGCATTTT.

The rearrangement links TRBV30 to TRBJ1-2, with 11 bases identical to TRBD1. The CDR3 spans 13 residues. V gave up 0 bases and J gave up 6 bases; unmatched junction bases: 0. Germline assignment: CDR1 GTSNPN and CDR2 SVGIG (reference sequence). The chain's CDR3 is CAWSVGQGDGYTF. CDR3 coding DNA: TGTGCCTGGAGTGTGGGACAGGGGGATGGCTACACCTTC.

The chain links TRBV2 to TRBJ1-2, with 9 bases aligning to TRBD1. Germline trimming cut 6 bases from V and 8 bases from J; bases unmatched to any gene: 13. The germline V gene has CDR1 SNHLY and CDR2 FYNNEI. This CDR3 contains 15 residues. CDR3 bases: TGTGCCAGCAGCCGGAATCCGGGACAGGGAGCGGGCTACACCTTC. Translating it yields CASSRNPGQGAGYTF.

The gene calls are TRBV7-6 and TRBJ2-1, with a possible D match to TRBD1 (6 bases). This CDR3 region has 15 residues. The V gene's germline CDR1 is SGHVS and CDR2 FNYEAQ. V lost 5 bases and J 5 bases, leaving 16 bases between the germline ends. CDR3 nucleotide sequence: TGTGCCAGCAGCCTAGGGGGACCAACCAACAATGAGCAGTTCTTC. Translation: CASSLGGPTNNEQFF.

In regard to this clone: In the same sample, other DNA sequences code for this CDR3. The gene calls are TRBV7-9 and TRBJ2-1; the D gene is possibly TRBD1 (5 bases). Trimming took off 0 bases at V and 1 base at J, with 7 bases between the two ends. The germline gives CDR1 SEHNR, CDR2 FQNEAQ (reference sequence). This CDR3 contains 15 residues. DNA of the CDR3: TGTGCCAGCAGCTTAGCAGGGGCGTCCTACAATGAGCAGTTCTTC. This encodes CASSLAGASYNEQFF.

The V and J genes are TRBV5-1 and TRBJ1-2; maybe TRBD1 (5 bases). This CDR3 contains 16 residues. CDR1 and CDR2 (germline): SGHRS, YFSETQ. Deletions cut 3 bases from V and 4 bases from J, with 19 bases between. CDR3 in amino acids: CASSSTTGDFGYGYTF. The DNA for the CDR3 is TGCGCCAGCAGCTCGACTACAGGAGACTTTGGCTATGGCTACACCTTC.

This rearrangement joins TRBV7-2 to TRBJ1-1; D is unresolved. The CDR3 is 16 amino acids. CDR1 and CDR2 (germline): SGHTA, FQGNSA. The germline V and J ends were trimmed by 1 base and 1 base, with 13 bases remaining between them. Here the CDR3 reads CASSLVVGSGNTEAFF. In nucleotides, the CDR3 is TGTGCCAGCAGCTTAGTCGTGGGGAGCGGGAACACTGAAGCTTTCTTT. Supplemented by reference TRBV7-2 and TRBJ1-1, the full variable domain reads GAGVSQSPSNKVTEKGKDVELRCDPISGHTALYWYRQSLGQGLEFLIYFQGNSAPDKSGLPSDRFSAERTGGSVSTLTIQRTQQEDSAVYLCASSLVVGSGNTEAFFGQGTRLTVV.

The gene calls are TRBV5-4 and TRBJ2-3; D remains ambiguous. V lost 4 bases and J 3 bases, leaving 9 bases between the germline ends. Germline values: CDR1 SGHNT, CDR2 YYREEE (reference sequence). CDR3 size: 13 residues. CDR3 region: CASSVRVTDTQYF. The CDR3 DNA reads TGTGCCAGCAGCGTTAGAGTGACAGATACGCAGTATTTT.

This clone was found once. This sequence joins TRBV28 and TRBJ2-5, with no clear D. Germline V lookup: CDR1 MDHEN, CDR2 SYDVKM. V shed 2 bases and J shed 3 bases, with 7 bases lying between them. The CDR3 is 13 residues long. The CDR3 DNA reads TGTGCCAGCAGTTTAATGGCAGAAGAGACCCAGTACTTC. It yields the protein CASSLMAEETQYF.

With respect to this clone: Other nucleotide sequences from this sample produce the same CDR3. The chain couples TRBV30 to TRBJ2-7; D is perhaps TRBD2 (5 bases). Trimming stripped 0 bases from V and 0 bases from J, with 6 bases between. This CDR3 is built from 13 residues. Germline assignment: CDR1 GTSNPN and CDR2 SVGIG (reference sequence). CDR3 DNA: TGTGCCTGGAGTGTAGGGAGCTCCTACGAGCAGTACTTC. Translating it yields CAWSVGSSYEQYF.

The J gene is TRBJ2-1, the V gene TRBV12-5; 10 bases are a match to TRBD1. V dropped 4 bases and J dropped 14; count of bases not matched to a gene: 11. The length of the CDR3 is 14 residues. Germline-derived CDR1 and CDR2 are LGHNT and FRNRAP. CDR3 loop: CASGSGTGAEREFF. The DNA for the CDR3 is TGTGCTAGTGGTTCCGGGACAGGGGCTGAAAGGGAGTTCTTC.

The V gene is TRBV6-5, the J gene TRBJ1-1; D gene uncertain. This CDR3 has 13 amino acids. The V gene lost 2 bases and the J gene lost 5 bases, with 9 bases spanning the gap. Germline CDR1 and CDR2: MNHEY and SVGAGI. CDR3 in DNA: TGTGCCAGCAGTTACGAAATAGGGACTGAAGCTTTCTTT. Its translation: CASSYEIGTEAFF.

Concerning this clone: The identical CDR3 is also encoded by other nucleotide sequences in the sample. The chain recombines TRBV6-5 with TRBJ2-5, with D maybe TRBD1 (5 bases). The germline V gene has CDR1 MNHEY and CDR2 SVGAGI. The CDR3 runs to 12 residues. Trimming stripped 9 bases from V and 5 bases from J, with 13 bases between. CDR3 DNA sequence: TGTGCCAGTGGAAGGGGAACGGAGACCCAGTACTTC. Translation: CASGRGTETQYF.

The chain's CDR3 is CASGQNVNQPQHF. CDR3 DNA sequence: TGTGCCAGCGGCCAGAACGTTAATCAGCCCCAGCATTTT. V is TRBV11-2 and J is TRBJ1-5; D unclear. Germline V CDR1 and CDR2: SGHAT, FQNNGV. The CDR3 totals 13 residues. V shed 8 bases and J shed 4 bases, with 12 bases lying between them.

The J gene is TRBJ1-5, the V gene TRBV29-1, with 9 bases lining up with TRBD1. The V gene's germline CDR1 is SQVTM and CDR2 ANQGSEA. V lost 4 bases and J lost 6; bases outside the gene matches: 4. The CDR3 has 13 residues. Here the CDR3 DNA reads TGCAGCGTTGGAGAGACAGGGGGTCAGCCCCAGCATTTT. It codes for CSVGETGGQPQHF.

The chain carries TRBV5-1 and TRBJ1-4, with D uncertain. V was pared by 4 bases and J by 3 bases, with 16 bases between. The CDR3 contains 16 residues. Germline assignment: CDR1 SGHRS and CDR2 YFSETQ. For the CDR3, the DNA is TGCGCCAGCAGCGTGTCACTCTCTTCCCCTAATGAAAAACTGTTTTTT. Amino acid sequence: CASSVSLSSPNEKLFF.

J is TRBJ2-2 and V is TRBV7-2; a possible D gene is TRBD1 (5 bases). CDR3 length: 17 amino acids. Germline V gene data show CDR1 as SGHTA and CDR2 as FQGNSA. The V and J ends lost 3 bases and 6 bases respectively, with 20 bases between them. CDR3 in DNA: TGTGCCAGCAGCTTGAACGGGCGCGCCCTAGGGGCCGGGGAGCTGTTTTTT. It specifies CASSLNGRALGAGELFF.

CDR3 nucleotide sequence: TGCGCCAGCAGCTTCCGGGACAGTCTAGCCGAGCAGTACTTC. This translates into CASSFRDSLAEQYF. The chain carries TRBV5-1 and TRBJ2-7; TRBD1 agrees at 7 bases. CDR1 and CDR2 from the germline V gene are SGHRS and YFSETQ. The CDR3 spans 14 residues. Trimming at V came to 2 bases and at J to 6 bases, leaving 8 bases not matched to a gene.

The chain employs TRBV6-5 and TRBJ1-5; weak D call: TRBD1 (6 bases). This CDR3 comprises 14 residues. The germline V and J ends were trimmed by 6 bases and 7 bases, with 16 bases remaining between them. Germline assignment: CDR1 MNHEY and CDR2 SVGAGI. This chain's CDR3 is CASSNDIGGQPQHF. Here the CDR3 DNA reads TGTGCCAGCAGCAACGACATAGGGGGGCAGCCCCAGCATTTT.

The chain uses TRBV10-3 and TRBJ2-3; D perhaps matches TRBD2 (6 bases). This CDR3 is 16 amino acids long. Germline V lookup: CDR1 ENHRY, CDR2 SYGVKD. Trimming stripped 0 bases from V and 2 bases from J, with 12 bases between. CDR3 amino acids: CAISESREPATDTQYF. In DNA form, the CDR3 reads TGTGCCATCAGTGAGTCGCGGGAACCTGCCACAGATACGCAGTATTTT.